The subject of this entry is one T cell receptor beta chain. This specimen comes from a study of blood T cell repertoires in COVID-19. Sequencing was performed with immunoSEQ multiplex PCR; in TCRdb, only in-frame clones are kept and a portion is missing. Of roughly 120,000 clones in the sample, 90% were seen once. Material for sequencing was peripheral blood. This TCR was recovered from a man in his 60s with COVID-19, enrolled during active disease.

CDR3 in amino acids: CASSEHGTSGNETQYF. CDR3 bases: TGCGCCAGCAGTGAGCACGGGACTAGCGGGAATGAGACCCAGTACTTC. The V call is TRBV10-2, the J call TRBJ2-5; 13 bases line up with TRBD2. V shed 2 bases, J shed 5 bases, and the junction held 5 bases outside the gene matches. The CDR3 consists of 16 residues. Germline V gene data show CDR1 as WSHSY and CDR2 as SAAADI.